This entry features one T cell receptor (beta chain) sequence. Other DNA sequences within the sample encode an identical CDR3. The data stem from a study of shared T cell receptors in the human thymus. The table came from immunoSEQ multiplex PCR; TCRdb's copy has only in-frame clones and leaves some out. The sample has about 540,000 clones, about 84% seen once. The V segment lost 0 bases and the J segment 4 bases; nucleotides outside the gene matches: 0. This CDR3 spans 14 amino acids. CDR1 is SGHNT, CDR2 YYREEE, per germline (reference sequence). The same data also contributed to another study, on human thymus T cells. That publication notes: Donors were healthy Finnish infants having corrective surgery for congenital heart defects. Resections from corrective heart surgery provided thymus tissue. V and J gene usage appeared biased in thymic and blood repertoires.

The receptor's source is a boy less than two years old with a congenital heart defect. This rearrangement joins TRBV5-4 to TRBJ2-2; 7 positions match TRBD2. The sequenced material came from thymocytes. The CDR3 sequence: CASSLGLATGELFF. The CDR3, as DNA: TGTGCCAGCAGCTTGGGACTAGCCACCGGGGAGCTGTTTTTT.